Listed below are T cell receptor beta chains from one sample, sequenced in a study of CD8+CD57+ T cells in acquired aplastic anemia. Each CDR3 protein is one row after TCRdb ran MiXCR on the reads. The repertoire consists of around 290,000 distinct CDR3 sequences, with roughly 61% occurring once and the leading ten covering under 1.5%. The sample comprised sorted CD4+, CD8+, or CD8+CD57+ T cells (not recorded which) from PBMCs. The receptors come from a human donor with aplastic anemia. CDR3s include the opening cysteine and the closing phenylalanine or tryptophan. A D gene is named only where the DNA matches it firmly.

TRBJ1-1 NA TRBV29-1 CSVEEGLGMNTEAFF
TRBJ2-7 NA TRBV5-8 CASSPFSYEQYF
TRBJ2-7 NA TRBV5-4 CASSLDRNYEQYF
TRBJ1-4 NA TRBV18 CASSLAGTSSEKLFF
TRBJ2-3 TRBD1 TRBV7-8 CASSLVQGAGTDTQYF
TRBJ2-5 TRBD2 TRBV5-1 CASSLVLAGAETQYF
TRBJ2-2 TRBD1 TRBV20-1 CSARDLLGQGAGELFF
TRBJ1-2 NA TRBV19 CASSPEFWGGGYTF
TRBJ2-1 TRBD2 TRBV24-1 CATSDPRTSGGGHEQFF
TRBJ2-1 NA TRBV29-1 CSVDNEQFF
TRBJ2-3 TRBD1 TRBV20-1 CSAREPPRTGGRDTQYF